This T cell receptor beta chain is from a study of blood T cell repertoires in COVID-19. Study-level information: Nucleic acid was either cDNA or gDNA, and it came from T cells, B-cell-depleted T cells, or PBMCs.

The V gene's germline CDR1 is MNHEY and CDR2 SVGEGT. Trimming removed 7 bases at V and 0 bases at J, with 13 bases between. This CDR3 has 16 amino acids. Clones were read by immunoSEQ multiplex PCR, and TCRdb kept only the in-frame ones, dropping some. Of about 230,000 clones listed, roughly 76% are singletons. Specimen: peripheral blood. The TCR sequence derives from a woman older than 75 with COVID-19, enrolled during active disease. The chain has TRBV6-2 or TRBV6-3 and TRBJ2-6; D might be TRBD1 (5 bases). CDR3 region: CASNPPGISGANVLTF. The CDR3 region has the DNA TGTGCCAGCAACCCGCCAGGGATCTCTGGGGCCAACGTCCTGACTTTC.